This T cell receptor beta chain was captured by sequencing in a study of T-cell reconstitution after alpha-beta-depleted transplantation in children. This clonotype was recorded a few times. Antigen specificity is unknown. For TCRbeta, the library was prepared with unique molecular identifiers. TCRdb processed the PCR reads anew with MiXCR; each CDR3 protein has one entry. Seen here are 400,000 to 550,000 distinct CDR3 sequences, more than 9% observed once, and the top ten hold just over 2%. CDR1 and CDR2 (germline): LGHNA, YNFKEQ. The CDR3 runs to 19 residues. The ends were cut back, 4 bases at V and 6 bases at J, with 27 bases in the middle. Study-wide findings and caveats: Among T cells one year after transplant, newly produced cells accounted for most counts and diversity. Reports say that about two months after transplant, the alpha-beta T cells came out of several hundred graft clones that had expanded. Surviving recipient cells, namely T cells and thymic progenitors, were the source of high day-60 TCRbeta diversity in some patients.

The rearrangement links TRBV4-2 to TRBJ1-4; D is possibly TRBD1 (6 bases). The sample here was PBMCs, taken before TCRalphabeta/CD19-depleted stem cell transplant. The receptor was derived from a child aged 2 to 10 with inherited bone marrow failure, due to receive a stem cell transplant. The CDR3 protein is CASSLEWGTRRGYHEKLFF. The DNA for the CDR3 is TGTGCCAGCAGCCTCGAGTGGGGGACAAGAAGGGGGTACCATGAAAAACTGTTTTTT.